This T cell receptor beta chain was sequenced during a study of blood T cell repertoires in COVID-19. Study-level information: COVID-19 samples collected from the United States, Italy and Spain covered acute and convalescent phases. T cells, B-cell-depleted T cells, or PBMCs supplied cDNA or gDNA.

V was pared by 3 bases and J by 0 bases, with 12 bases between. There are 15 residues in the CDR3. CDR1 and CDR2 from the germline V gene are LNHDA and SQIVND (reference sequence). Per the original data handling: Amplifying reference gene primers gave estimates of nucleated cell counts. Using immunoSEQ multiplex PCR, the repertoire was profiled, and TCRdb retains in-frame clones only, with some absent. That table gives V, J and clone size, and the DNA gave D and trimming. Of 95,000 or so clones in the sample, more than 80% are singletons; the top ten hold roughly 22%. This chain uses TRBV19 with TRBJ2-7; tentative D call: TRBD1 (5 bases). Specimen: peripheral blood. This TCR was sampled from a human donor in a cohort sampled during active COVID-19. The CDR3 sequence: CASSIPGGASYEQYF. The CDR3 DNA follows: TGTGCCAGTAGTATCCCCGGTGGGGCCTCCTACGAGCAGTACTTC.